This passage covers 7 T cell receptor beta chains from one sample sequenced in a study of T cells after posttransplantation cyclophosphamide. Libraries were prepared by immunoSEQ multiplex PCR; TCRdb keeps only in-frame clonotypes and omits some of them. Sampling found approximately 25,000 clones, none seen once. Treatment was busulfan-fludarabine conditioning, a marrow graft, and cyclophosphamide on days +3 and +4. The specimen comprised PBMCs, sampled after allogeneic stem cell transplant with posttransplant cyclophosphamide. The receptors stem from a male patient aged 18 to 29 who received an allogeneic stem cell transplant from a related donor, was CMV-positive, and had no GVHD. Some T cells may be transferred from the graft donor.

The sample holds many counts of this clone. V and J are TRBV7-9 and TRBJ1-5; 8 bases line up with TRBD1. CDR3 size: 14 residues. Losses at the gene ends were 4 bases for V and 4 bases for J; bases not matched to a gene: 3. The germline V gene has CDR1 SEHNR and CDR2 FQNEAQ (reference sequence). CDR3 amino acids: CASSSDRGNQPQHF. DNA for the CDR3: TGTGCCAGCAGCTCCGACAGGGGTAATCAGCCCCAGCATTTT.

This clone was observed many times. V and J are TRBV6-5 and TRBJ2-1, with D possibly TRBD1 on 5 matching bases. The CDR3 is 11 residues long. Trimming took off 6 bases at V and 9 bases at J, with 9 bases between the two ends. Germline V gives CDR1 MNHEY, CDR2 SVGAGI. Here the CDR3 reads CASSRQFEQFF. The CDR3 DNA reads TGTGCCAGCAGCCGACAGTTTGAGCAGTTCTTC.

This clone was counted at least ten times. CDR3 amino acids: CASSLESGVGVAFF. In DNA form, the CDR3 reads TGTGCCAGCAGCTTAGAGTCGGGGGTTGGGGTAGCTTTCTTT. This sequence joins TRBV7-8 and TRBJ1-1, with D possibly matching TRBD1 (5 bases). V lost 1 base and J 10 bases, leaving 16 bases between the germline ends. Germline values: CDR1 SGHVS, CDR2 FQNEAQ. The CDR3 has 14 residues.

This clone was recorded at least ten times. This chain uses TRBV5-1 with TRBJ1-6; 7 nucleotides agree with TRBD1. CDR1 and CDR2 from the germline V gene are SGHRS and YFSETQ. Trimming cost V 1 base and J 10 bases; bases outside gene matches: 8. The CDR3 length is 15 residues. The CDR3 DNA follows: TGCGCCAGCAGCTTGACAGGGGTTGGAAGGTCACCCCTCCACTTT. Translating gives CASSLTGVGRSPLHF.

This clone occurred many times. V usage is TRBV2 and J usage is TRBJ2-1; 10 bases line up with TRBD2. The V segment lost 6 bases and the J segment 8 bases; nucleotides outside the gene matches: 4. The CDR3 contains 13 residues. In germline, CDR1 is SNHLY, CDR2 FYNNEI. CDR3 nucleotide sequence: TGTGCCAGCAGGGTAGCGGGGGGCTATGAGCAGTTCTTC. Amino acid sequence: CASRVAGGYEQFF.

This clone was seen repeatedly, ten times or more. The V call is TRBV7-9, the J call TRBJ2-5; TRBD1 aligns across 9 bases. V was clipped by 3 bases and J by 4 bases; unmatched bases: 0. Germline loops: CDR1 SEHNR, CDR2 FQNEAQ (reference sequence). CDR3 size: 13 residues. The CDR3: CASSLGQGETQYF. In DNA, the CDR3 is TGTGCCAGCAGCTTGGGACAGGGAGAGACCCAGTACTTC.

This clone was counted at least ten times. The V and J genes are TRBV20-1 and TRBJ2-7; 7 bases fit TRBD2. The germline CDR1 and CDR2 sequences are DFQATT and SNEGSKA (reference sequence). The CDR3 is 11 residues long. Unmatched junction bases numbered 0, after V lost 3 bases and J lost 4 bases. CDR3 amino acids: CSARRGYEQYF. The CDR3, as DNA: TGCAGTGCTAGGCGGGGGTACGAGCAGTACTTC.